This T cell receptor (beta chain) stems from a study of CD8+ T cells in alopecia areata. Study-wide context: At a dose of 5 to 10 mg twice daily, oral tofacitinib was given to treated patients.

This clone was seen a handful of times. As yet, its antigen is unknown. The sample's treatment: oral pan-JAK inhibitor, 5-10 mg twice daily. Lesional scalp punch biopsies and peripheral blood came from alopecia areata patients. Study-level points and caveats: Uncertain still, given a single nonresponder, is whether baseline CD8+ expansion links to response. There were many expanded lesional clones persisting in scalp and blood during tofacitinib.

Extraction of RNA preceded its reverse transcription into cDNA, which served as the sequencing template. The method was immunoSEQ multiplex PCR; TCRdb's version includes in-frame clones alone and lacks a portion of them. The sample has about 200,000 clones; over 55% are singletons. CDR1 SGHTA and CDR2 FQGTGA come from the germline V gene. The CDR3 is 21 amino acids. J was trimmed by 5 bases and V by 1 base; bases with no gene match: 19. The material sequenced was CD4+ T cells sorted from blood, taken at week 24, from a patient treated with tofacitinib. The receptor's source is a human donor with alopecia areata. The gene calls are TRBV7-3 and TRBJ2-1; TRBD2 matches at 11 bases. The CDR3 nucleotides read TGTGCCAGCAGCTTAAGTCTTTTAGCGGGGGGGCCGGAGGCGGGAAACAATGAGCAGTTCTTC. Encoded protein: CASSLSLLAGGPEAGNNEQFF.